These 15 T cell receptor beta chains were sequenced from one sample in a study of blood T cell repertoires in COVID-19. TCRdb's table, derived via immunoSEQ multiplex PCR, lists solely in-frame clones and lacks some. Altogether roughly 66,000 clones are present, roughly 80% being singletons, with the ten largest covering 4.5%. Sequenced sample: peripheral blood. The source is a woman in her sixties with acute or convalescent COVID-19.

There are a few counts of this clone. The J gene is TRBJ1-6, the V gene TRBV2; no definite D call. CDR1 and CDR2 from the germline V gene are SNHLY and FYNNEI. The CDR3 is 14 amino acids. Trimming took 2 bases from V and 7 from J, leaving 9 bases between them. CDR3 nucleotide sequence: TGTGCCAGCAGTGAATCTGGTCGGAATTCACCCCTCCACTTT. This codes for CASSESGRNSPLHF.

V gene TRBV7-8 combines with J gene TRBJ1-2, with 8 bases aligning to TRBD1. CDR1 is SGHVS, CDR2 FQNEAQ, per germline. Trimming at V came to 5 bases and at J to 7 bases, leaving 18 bases not matched to a gene. This CDR3 region has 17 residues. The chain's CDR3 is CASSPIGSGQEAGGYTF. CDR3 nucleotides: TGTGCCAGCAGCCCCATTGGGTCGGGACAGGAGGCAGGTGGCTACACCTTC. The full variable domain, in which reference TRBV7-8 and TRBJ1-2 provide the parts outside the CDR3, is GAGVSQSPRYKVAKRGQDVALRCDPISGHVSLFWYQQALGQGPEFLTYFQNEAQLDKSGLPSDRFFAERPEGSVSTLKIQRTQQEDSAVYLCASSPIGSGQEAGGYTFGSGTRLTVV.

This chain connects TRBV7-5 to TRBJ1-3; the D call TRBD1 from the table was never checked on the DNA. TRBV7-5 represents a pseudogene. The CDR3 contains 18 residues. CDR3 sequence reads: CVRSSRDLQGRSGNTIYF. For the CDR3, the DNA is TGTGTCAGAAGCTCCCGCGACTTACAGGGTAGATCTGGAAACACCATATATTTT.

J is TRBJ1-2 and V is TRBV19; 7 bases line up with TRBD1. The CDR3 is 13 residues long. With 5 bases clipped from V and 4 bases from J, the junction kept 4 bases outside the gene matches. CDR1 is LNHDA, CDR2 SQIVND, per germline (reference sequence). The chain's CDR3 is CASSATGSYGYTF. CDR3 bases: TGTGCCAGTAGTGCGACAGGGAGCTATGGCTACACCTTC.

This chain uses TRBV9 with TRBJ1-1; no definite D call. The germline V gene encodes CDR1 SGDLS and CDR2 YYNGEE. V gave up 3 bases and J gave up 5 bases, with 8 bases separating them. This CDR3 has 12 residues. The CDR3 DNA is TGTGCCAGCAGCGCGGGAGGGACTGAAGCTTTCTTT. It specifies CASSAGGTEAFF.

J is TRBJ2-7 and V is TRBV5-1; 12 positions agree with TRBD1. There are 14 residues in the CDR3. Germline trimming cut 4 bases from V and 6 bases from J; bases unmatched to any gene: 5. CDR1 SGHRS and CDR2 YFSETQ come from the germline V gene. The CDR3 DNA sequence: TGCGCCAGCAGCCTGGGGACAGGGGGCAGCGAGCAGTACTTC. This codes for CASSLGTGGSEQYF. Based on the CDR3 plus reference TRBV5-1 and TRBJ2-7, the full variable domain is KAGVTQTPRYLIKTRGQQVTLSCSPISGHRSVSWYQQTPGQGLQFLFEYFSETQRNKGNFPGRFSGRQFSNSRSEMNVSTLELGDSALYLCASSLGTGGSEQYFGPGTRLTVT.

Turning to this clone: Other DNA sequences from this sample encode an identical CDR3 as well. The gene calls are TRBV30 and TRBJ1-1; D gene unclear. The CDR3 is 11 amino acids. The V and J ends lost 2 bases and 4 bases respectively, with 5 bases between them. From germline, CDR1 is GTSNPN and CDR2 SVGIG (reference sequence). The CDR3 is CAWSRGTEAFF. CDR3 DNA: TGTGCCTGGAGTCGGGGCACTGAAGCTTTCTTT.

The chain recombines TRBV5-5 with TRBJ2-7, with 10 bases fitting TRBD2. CDR3 length equals 16 residues. CDR1 and CDR2 from the germline V gene are SGHKS and YYEKEE (reference sequence). V shed 2 bases, J shed 2 bases, and the junction held 7 bases outside the gene matches. CDR3 DNA sequence: TGTGCCAGCAGCTTCCCGACTAGCGGGCGACCCTACGAGCAGTACTTC. This codes for CASSFPTSGRPYEQYF.

This clone has just one count. The V gene is TRBV3-1 (or the pseudogene TRBV3-2), the J gene TRBJ2-1; possibly TRBD1 for D (6 bases). Looked up from germline, CDR1 is LGHDT and CDR2 is YNNKEL (reference sequence). V lost 2 bases and J lost 0, with 17 bases in between. This CDR3 region has 18 residues. CDR3 region: CASSQPRGSVPSYNEQFF. The DNA of the CDR3 is TGTGCCAGCAGCCAACCGAGGGGGTCCGTTCCCTCCTACAATGAGCAGTTCTTC.

The CDR3 DNA follows: TGTGCCAGCCGCTCCGGGTATAGCAATCAGCCCCAGCATTTT. This translates into CASRSGYSNQPQHF. The rearrangement links TRBV7-9 to TRBJ1-5; D is unclear. Germline V gives CDR1 SEHNR, CDR2 FQNEAQ (reference sequence). This CDR3 has 14 residues. V was pared by 8 bases and J by 0 bases, with 11 bases between.

J is TRBJ1-1 and V is TRBV9; D is perhaps TRBD1 (6 bases). The CDR3 consists of 13 residues. The germline gives CDR1 SGDLS, CDR2 YYNGEE. V was shortened by 4 bases and J by 5 bases, with 12 bases between the two germline ends. CDR3 in amino acids: CASSFKGGTEAFF. The CDR3 region has the DNA TGTGCCAGCAGCTTCAAAGGGGGTACTGAAGCTTTCTTT. Combining the CDR3 with reference TRBV9 and TRBJ1-1 gives the whole variable domain DSGVTQTPKHLITATGQRVTLRCSPRSGDLSVYWYQQSLDQGLQFLIQYYNGEERAKGNILERFSAQQFPDLHSELNLSSLELGDSALYFCASSFKGGTEAFFGQGTRLTVV.

This sequence joins TRBV3-1 (or the pseudogene TRBV3-2) and TRBJ2-2, with 8 bases aligning to TRBD2. Germline values: CDR1 LGHDT, CDR2 YNNKEL (reference sequence). V dropped 5 bases and J dropped 0; count of bases not matched to a gene: 5. The CDR3 consists of 16 residues. CDR3 region: CASSLAGLTNTGELFF. DNA for the CDR3: TGTGCCAGCAGCTTAGCGGGGTTAACGAACACCGGGGAGCTGTTTTTT.

This clone was counted a single time. The genes are TRBV7-2 and TRBJ1-5; 8 bases are shared with TRBD1. V trimming: 1 base; J trimming: 3 bases; junction bases outside the gene matches: 8. Germline V CDR1 and CDR2: SGHTA, FQGNSA. This CDR3 has 17 amino acids. CDR3 amino acids: CASSLGVRDRLNQPQHF. The CDR3 bases are TGTGCCAGCAGCTTAGGGGTCCGGGACAGGCTCAATCAGCCCCAGCATTTT.

The V and J genes are TRBV7-8 and TRBJ2-7, with D perhaps TRBD2 (6 bases). The V gene's germline CDR1 is SGHVS and CDR2 FQNEAQ. Trimming took 5 bases from V and 0 from J, leaving 11 bases between them. The CDR3 consists of 14 residues. Here the CDR3 DNA reads TGTGCCAGCAGCGCGGGACTTAGCTCCTACGAGCAGTACTTC. Translating gives CASSAGLSSYEQYF.

The chain combines TRBV5-1 with TRBJ2-5, with D possibly being TRBD2 (6 bases). The V gene lost 4 bases and the J gene lost 5 bases, with 21 bases spanning the gap. Germline V gene data show CDR1 as SGHRS and CDR2 as YFSETQ. CDR3 length equals 16 residues. The CDR3 here is CASSTLAALDGETQYF. CDR3 DNA: TGCGCCAGCAGCACGTTAGCGGCTTTGGATGGGGAGACCCAGTACTTC.